This passage covers 5 T cell receptor beta chains from one sample sequenced in a study of T cell repertoires in cytomegalovirus infection. TCRdb passed the reads through MiXCR, listing each CDR3 protein once. The repertoire has a few hundred thousand distinct CDR3 sequences, approximately 15% of them found once; the top ten carry 40% to 55%. The specimen was CD8+ T cells from PBMCs. The receptors shown here come from a human donor in good health (CMV status not recorded). Some clones in this sample may be carry-over from other donors' samples.

The chain combines TRBV2 with TRBJ2-7, with unresolved D. Trimming shortened V by 2 bases and J by 0 bases, and 26 bases separated the two germline ends. The CDR3 extends over 20 amino acids. Germline V CDR1 and CDR2: SNHLY, FYNNEI. For the CDR3, the DNA is TGTGCCAGCAGTGAATTTGGGTCCTCTGAAACTTCGACCTACTCCTACGAGCAGTACTTC. It specifies CASSEFGSSETSTYSYEQYF. Full variable domain (outside the CDR3, taken from reference TRBV2 and TRBJ2-7): EPEVTQTPSHQVTQMGQEVILRCVPISNHLYFYWYRQILGQKVEFLVSFYNNEISEKSEIFDDQFSVERPDGSNFTLKIRSTKLEDSAMYFCASSEFGSSETSTYSYEQYFGPGTRLTVT.

This clonotype has a count of ten or more. V gene TRBV6-1 combines with J gene TRBJ2-7; D is undetermined. This CDR3 has 11 residues. CDR1 and CDR2 (germline): MNHNS, SASEGT. V lost 5 bases and J 4 bases, leaving 6 bases between the germline ends. CDR3 nucleotides: TGTGCCAGCAGTATGATTTACGAGCAGTACTTC. It encodes CASSMIYEQYF.

This chain uses TRBV7-9 with TRBJ2-1; D may be TRBD1 (6 bases). V was shortened by 4 bases and J by 4 bases, with 17 bases between the two germline ends. The CDR3 contains 16 residues. The germline V gene has CDR1 SEHNR and CDR2 FQNEAQ (reference sequence). Written as DNA, the CDR3 is TGTGCCAGCAGCTCATCACAGGGCATTCAGTACAATGAGCAGTTCTTC. Translation gives CASSSSQGIQYNEQFF.

Turning to this clonotype: Mismatch with germline at one junction end may stem from a read error. The chain joins TRBV6-8 to TRBJ1-2; D is ambiguous. The CDR3 contains 14 residues. CDR1 and CDR2 (germline): MNHGY, SAAAGT. In nucleotides, the CDR3 is TGTGCCAGCAGTTACGGACCTGTCGGGGATGGCTACTCCTTC. It translates to CASSYGPVGDGYSF.

This clonotype was recorded at least ten times. The chain links TRBV6-1 to TRBJ2-1, with a possible D match to TRBD1 (6 bases). Germline loops: CDR1 MNHNS, CDR2 SASEGT. V was clipped by 4 bases and J by 3 bases, with 13 bases between them. The CDR3 has 15 amino acids. CDR3 residues: CASSASRGNYNEQFF. The CDR3 DNA reads as TGTGCCAGCAGTGCCTCGAGGGGGAACTACAATGAGCAGTTCTTC.